This T cell receptor (beta chain) was observed in a study of shared clonotypes between healthy human individuals. Study summary: Aged 18 to 49, the donors were a couple of women and a few men. Whole-study results and caveats: The donor pool, a small one, limited the genetic and exposure-history diversity represented.

For every subset, genomic DNA was evenly distributed across several immunoSEQ plates. Method: immunoSEQ multiplex PCR; TCRdb's copy keeps in-frame clones and lacks some. The data show around 2,000,000 clones, with roughly 96% seen just once and 0.13% held by the top ten. On this clone: The target antigen is unknown.

Germline assignment: CDR1 MGHDK and CDR2 SYGVNS. The CDR3 length is 15 residues. Between the trimmed V and J ends, which lost 4 bases and 2 bases, there was a span of 9 bases. Each of the donors was a healthy adult who was HIV-negative and had not had a recent acute infection or vaccination. The TCR was taken from a young man in good health. Specimen: naive CD4+ T cells sorted from blood. Subset here: CD45RA+ positively selected. The rearrangement joins TRBV25-1 to TRBJ2-6; D gene ambiguous. Here the CDR3 DNA reads TGTGCCAGCAGTGCTTATGGCGCTGGGGCCAACGTCCTGACTTTC. This sequence encodes CASSAYGAGANVLTF.